Listed here are 14 T cell receptor beta chains from one sample, sequenced in a study of blood T cell repertoires in COVID-19. Only in-frame clones appear in the TCRdb table, and some are missing; sequencing was by immunoSEQ multiplex PCR. The table records 250,000 to 350,000 clones, almost 90% of them present only once. Sequencing was done on a sample of PBMCs or T cells enriched from blood (not recorded which). Source of these receptors: a young woman with acute COVID-19.

This chain joins TRBV6-5 and TRBJ2-7; a weak D match, TRBD1 (6 bases). Germline lookup yields CDR1 MNHEY and CDR2 SVGAGI. V dropped 6 bases and J dropped 0 bases, with 12 bases sitting between them. CDR3 length equals 14 residues. CDR3 region: CASRPGQSSYEQYF. Written as DNA, the CDR3 is TGTGCCAGCAGGCCCGGACAGAGCTCCTACGAGCAGTACTTC.

V and J are TRBV5-1 and TRBJ1-6; 10 nucleotides agree with TRBD1. The CDR3 sequence is 15 residues long. CDR1 and CDR2 (germline): SGHRS, YFSETQ. With 4 bases clipped from V and 6 bases from J, the junction kept 4 bases outside the gene matches. DNA for the CDR3: TGCGCCAGCAGCGCTGACAGGGGGCTTAATTCACCCCTCCACTTT. Encoded protein: CASSADRGLNSPLHF.

The V call is TRBV11-2, the J call TRBJ1-1, with TRBD1 matching 7 bases. The CDR3 length is 13 residues. Germline-derived CDR1 and CDR2 are SGHAT and FQNNGV. V lost 5 bases to trimming and J lost 6 bases; unmatched junction nucleotides: 6. The CDR3 nucleotides are TGTGCCAGCAGCCGCAGGGGGATCGCTGAAGCTTTCTTT. Translated, it gives CASSRRGIAEAFF.

The chain links TRBV7-2 to TRBJ1-4; D gene ambiguous. Germline CDR1 SGHTA, CDR2 FQGNSA. Trimming removed 4 bases from V and 3 bases from J, with 12 bases in between. The CDR3 spans 15 residues. The DNA of the CDR3 is TGTGCCAGCAGCTCGTACAGCGGCCCTAATGAAAAACTGTTTTTT. It is translated as CASSSYSGPNEKLFF.

CDR3 in DNA: TGTGCCAGCGCGGGAGGCGAGCAGTTCTTC. It encodes CASAGGEQFF. The genes are TRBV7-9 and TRBJ2-1, with TRBD2 matching 8 bases. Per the germline V gene, CDR1 is SEHNR and CDR2 is FQNEAQ (reference sequence). V shed 8 bases, J shed 10 bases, and the junction held 1 base outside the gene matches. This CDR3 region has 10 residues.

This clone was detected a few times. The rearrangement joins TRBV30 to TRBJ2-7, with TRBD2 as a possible D gene (6 bases). The CDR3 loop spans 12 amino acids. Trimming removed 4 bases at V and 2 bases at J, with 9 bases between. Germline V gene data show CDR1 as GTSNPN and CDR2 as SVGIG (reference sequence). CDR3 in DNA: TGTGCCTGGATGGGCGGGACCTACGAGCAGTACTTC. Its protein is CAWMGGTYEQYF. Full variable domain (missing parts from reference TRBV30 and TRBJ2-7): SQTIHQWPATLVQPVGSPLSLECTVEGTSNPNLYWYRQAAGRGLQLLFYSVGIGQISSEVPQNLSASRPQDRQFILSSKKLLLSDSGFYLCAWMGGTYEQYFGPGTRLTVT.

The genes are TRBV5-4 and TRBJ2-2; 7 bases are a match to TRBD2. Germline loops: CDR1 SGHNT, CDR2 YYREEE (reference sequence). The CDR3 is 15 amino acids. V dropped 3 bases and J dropped 6; count of bases not matched to a gene: 8. CDR3 in DNA: TGTGCCAGCAGCTCCCAAGCGGGAATAGCCGGGGAGCTGTTTTTT. It specifies CASSSQAGIAGELFF.

The gene calls are TRBV27 and TRBJ2-1; 13 bases line up with TRBD2. The CDR3 runs to 17 residues. Per germline, CDR1 MNHEY and CDR2 SMNVEV (reference sequence). The junction had 13 bases not matched to a gene; V was cut back by 6 bases and J by 8 bases. CDR3 bases: TGTGCCAGCAGCCCCCAACTAGCGGGAGGGCGTTGGGATGAGCAGTTCTTC. Protein: CASSPQLAGGRWDEQFF.

The chain joins TRBV28 to TRBJ2-7; 11 bases agree with TRBD2. Germline V lookup: CDR1 MDHEN, CDR2 SYDVKM. The trim removed 5 bases at V and 2 bases at J, leaving 5 bases unmatched. This CDR3 spans 15 amino acids. The DNA of the CDR3 is TGTGCCAGCAGTAACCGACTAGCGGGAACCTACGAGCAGTACTTC. Its translation: CASSNRLAGTYEQYF.

The chain employs TRBV2 and TRBJ2-1, with TRBD2 matching over 13 bases. This CDR3 region has 14 residues. The germline gives CDR1 SNHLY, CDR2 FYNNEI. V was pared by 6 bases and J by 9 bases, with 5 bases of the junction left unmatched. The CDR3 loop is CASREGLAGIEQFF. Here the CDR3 DNA reads TGTGCCAGCAGGGAGGGACTAGCGGGAATTGAGCAGTTCTTC.

This clone was observed a single time. V gene TRBV19 combines with J gene TRBJ2-7, with D possibly TRBD1 on 6 matching bases. Trimming removed 8 bases at V and 4 bases at J, with 15 bases between. The CDR3 is 13 residues long. The germline CDR1 and CDR2 sequences are LNHDA and SQIVND (reference sequence). The DNA for the CDR3 is TGTGCCAGTGGGAAACAGGGCGTTTACGAGCAGTACTTC. It translates to CASGKQGVYEQYF.

This clone was observed once. The chain employs TRBV4-1 and TRBJ2-1, with D unclear. The CDR3 is 17 residues long. Germline V gene data show CDR1 as MGHRA and CDR2 as YSYEKL. V lost 2 bases and J 0 bases, leaving 14 bases between the germline ends. This chain's CDR3 is CASSQTFPFGSYNEQFF. In DNA form, the CDR3 reads TGCGCCAGCAGCCAAACATTCCCATTTGGCTCCTACAATGAGCAGTTCTTC.

The V and J genes are TRBV7-9 and TRBJ1-3; no firm D call. Germline loops: CDR1 SEHNR, CDR2 FQNEAQ (reference sequence). V lost 5 bases to trimming and J lost 0 bases, with 5 bases between them. The CDR3 consists of 13 residues. Here the CDR3 reads CASSPSSGNTIYF. CDR3 sequence (DNA): TGTGCCAGCAGCCCGTCCTCTGGAAACACCATATATTTT.

The genes are TRBV28 and TRBJ2-1; 9 bases align to TRBD2. V shed 4 bases and J 4 bases; nucleotides not matched to a gene: 20. Germline CDR1 MDHEN, CDR2 SYDVKM. The CDR3 is 20 amino acids. CDR3 bases: TGTGCCAGCAGTTCATCCACCTCTACACATTTAGCGGGAGTGTACAATGAGCAGTTCTTC. Protein product: CASSSSTSTHLAGVYNEQFF.